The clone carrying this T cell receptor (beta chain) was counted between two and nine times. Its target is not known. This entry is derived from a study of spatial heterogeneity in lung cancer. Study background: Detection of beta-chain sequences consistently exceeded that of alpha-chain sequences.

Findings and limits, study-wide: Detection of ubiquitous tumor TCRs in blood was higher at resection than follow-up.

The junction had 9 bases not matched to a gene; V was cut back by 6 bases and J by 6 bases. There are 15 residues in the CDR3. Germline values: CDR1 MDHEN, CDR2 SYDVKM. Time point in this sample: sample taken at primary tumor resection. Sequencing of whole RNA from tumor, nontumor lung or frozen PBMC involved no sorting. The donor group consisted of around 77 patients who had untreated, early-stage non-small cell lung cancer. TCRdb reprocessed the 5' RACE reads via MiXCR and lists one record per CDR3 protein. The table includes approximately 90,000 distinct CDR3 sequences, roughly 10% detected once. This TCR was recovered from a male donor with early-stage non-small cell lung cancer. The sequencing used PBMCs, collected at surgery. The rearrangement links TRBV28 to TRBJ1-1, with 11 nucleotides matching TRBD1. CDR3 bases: TGTGCCAGCAGCCCTAGGACAGGGGGCGTCGCTGAAGCTTTCTTT. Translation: CASSPRTGGVAEAFF.